The sequence of this T cell receptor (beta chain) was determined in a study of control samples from healthy donors and cancer patients. The V end lost 6 bases, the J end lost 5 bases, and 10 bases lay between the germline ends. CDR3 length: 12 amino acids. Germline-derived CDR1 and CDR2 are MDHEN and SYDVKM. Produced via immunoSEQ multiplex PCR; TCRdb's table is partial and in-frame only. The sample contains 390,000 or so clones, 80% to 95% of which appear only once. Sequencing input: PBMCs. The chain combines TRBV28 with TRBJ2-5; TRBD1 might be the D (5 bases). This clonotype was sampled from a man aged 40-55 years with head and neck cancer. The DNA of the CDR3 is TGTGCCAGCAGGCAAAACAGGGAGACCCAGTACTTC. It translates to CASRQNRETQYF.